The 21 T cell receptor beta chains below were found in one sample sequenced in a study of blood T cell repertoires in COVID-19. Clones were sequenced by immunoSEQ multiplex PCR, and TCRdb holds only the in-frame ones, with some missing. The table records about 300,000 clones, around 83% of them present only once. Specimen: peripheral blood. The receptors stem from a woman in her forties or fifties with acute or convalescent COVID-19.

This sequence joins TRBV13 and TRBJ2-5, with D possibly being TRBD2 (7 bases). The V gene lost 2 bases and the J gene lost 5 bases, with 15 bases spanning the gap. There are 15 residues in the CDR3. In germline, CDR1 is PRHDT, CDR2 FYEKMQ (reference sequence). The CDR3 sequence: CASSLYEGGSETQYF. CDR3 nucleotide sequence: TGTGCCAGCAGCTTATATGAGGGGGGGAGTGAGACCCAGTACTTC.

The chain recombines TRBV7-2 with TRBJ2-5; no firm D call. Trimming left V 0 bases short and J 1 base short, with 6 bases between. CDR3 length equals 14 residues. Germline CDR1 reads SGHTA; CDR2 reads FQGNSA. The CDR3 loop is CASSLAAFQETQYF. The CDR3 nucleotides read TGTGCCAGCAGCTTAGCGGCCTTCCAAGAGACCCAGTACTTC.

The chain recombines TRBV2 with TRBJ1-5; D is unclear. The germline V and J ends were trimmed by 1 base and 7 bases, with 17 bases remaining between them. From germline, CDR1 is SNHLY and CDR2 FYNNEI. CDR3 length equals 16 residues. The CDR3 reads CASSEESAKSGQPQHF. CDR3 coding DNA: TGTGCCAGCAGTGAAGAGAGTGCTAAGAGCGGACAGCCCCAGCATTTT.

The V gene is TRBV20-1, the J gene TRBJ1-6, with D hard to call. Germline V gives CDR1 DFQATT, CDR2 SNEGSKA (reference sequence). The V gene lost 3 bases and the J gene lost 8 bases, with 14 bases spanning the gap. The CDR3 extends over 14 amino acids. This CDR3 reads CSASSLGRDSPLHF. In DNA form, the CDR3 reads TGCAGTGCTAGTTCCCTCGGGCGGGATTCACCCCTCCACTTT.

V is TRBV7-2 and J is TRBJ2-1; TRBD2 matches 8 bases. CDR1 and CDR2 (germline): SGHTA, FQGNSA. The CDR3 length is 15 residues. V lost 1 base to trimming and J lost 7 bases; unmatched junction nucleotides: 6. This CDR3 reads CASSLGPGGPNEQFF. The CDR3 DNA sequence: TGTGCCAGCAGCTTAGGGCCGGGAGGGCCAAATGAGCAGTTCTTC. Full variable domain (rest looked up from reference TRBV7-2 and TRBJ2-1): GAGVSQSPSNKVTEKGKDVELRCDPISGHTALYWYRQSLGQGLEFLIYFQGNSAPDKSGLPSDRFSAERTGGSVSTLTIQRTQQEDSAVYLCASSLGPGGPNEQFFGPGTRLTVL.

This sequence joins TRBV29-1 and TRBJ2-5; the D gene is possibly TRBD2 (6 bases). Trimming took 7 bases from V and 4 from J, leaving 25 bases between them. CDR3 length: 16 residues. Germline V gives CDR1 SQVTM, CDR2 ANQGSEA. This chain's CDR3 is CSAELLAPHRRETQYF. The CDR3 DNA sequence: TGCAGCGCCGAACTGCTAGCGCCCCATAGAAGAGAGACCCAGTACTTC.

The rearrangement joins TRBV7-9 to TRBJ2-3; the match to TRBD1 covers 9 bases. The V segment lost 1 base and the J segment 0 bases; nucleotides outside the gene matches: 2. There are 16 residues in the CDR3. CDR1 SEHNR and CDR2 FQNEAQ come from the germline V gene (reference sequence). The chain's CDR3 is CASSLGTGVSTDTQYF. The DNA of the CDR3 is TGTGCCAGCAGCTTAGGGACAGGGGTCAGCACAGATACGCAGTATTTT.

The chain is built from TRBV6-6 and TRBJ1-1, with D tentatively TRBD1 (5 bases). CDR1 is MNHNY, CDR2 SVGAGI, per germline (reference sequence). This CDR3 has 14 amino acids. Trimming shortened V by 2 bases and J by 0 bases, and 7 bases separated the two germline ends. The CDR3 DNA reads TGTGCCAGCAGTTACCGGGACTTGAACACTGAAGCTTTCTTT. Amino acid sequence: CASSYRDLNTEAFF.

This clone was found once. The V call is TRBV12-5, the J call TRBJ2-1, with 10 bases lining up with TRBD2. J lost 3 bases, V lost 5 bases, and 4 bases had no gene match. Looked up from germline, CDR1 is LGHNT and CDR2 is FRNRAP. This CDR3 region has 15 residues. The CDR3 loop is CASGPGLAVYNEQFF. DNA for the CDR3: TGTGCTAGTGGTCCCGGACTAGCGGTCTACAATGAGCAGTTCTTC. Complete variable domain (other parts from reference TRBV12-5 and TRBJ2-1): DARVTQTPRHKVTEMGQEVTMRCQPILGHNTVFWYRQTMMQGLELLAYFRNRAPLDDSGMPKDRFSAEMPDATLATLKIQPSEPRDSAVYFCASGPGLAVYNEQFFGPGTRLTVL.

This chain links TRBV6-5 with TRBJ2-7; a weak D match, TRBD1 (7 bases). This CDR3 is 16 amino acids long. With 0 bases removed from V and 5 bases from J, the gap between germline ends came to 17 bases. Germline V gene data show CDR1 as MNHEY and CDR2 as SVGAGI. CDR3 DNA: TGTGCCAGCAGTTACTCGACAGGTCAGGGGGGCCACGAGCAGTACTTC. Its translation: CASSYSTGQGGHEQYF.

The chain couples TRBV24-1 to TRBJ2-5, with 7 bases fitting TRBD1. The CDR3 runs to 14 residues. The germline gives CDR1 KGHDR, CDR2 SFDVKD. V lost 4 bases, J lost 5 bases, and 6 bases stayed unmatched. The CDR3 loop reads CATSDPTGDETQYF. DNA for the CDR3: TGTGCCACCAGTGACCCCACAGGGGACGAGACCCAGTACTTC.

The V and J genes are TRBV4-1 and TRBJ2-7; 11 bases fit TRBD1. The germline gives CDR1 MGHRA, CDR2 YSYEKL. V dropped 4 bases and J dropped 7; count of bases not matched to a gene: 6. The CDR3 has 14 residues. The CDR3 DNA reads TGCGCCAGCAGCCCGGGACAGGGGGTAGATGAGCAGTACTTC. Translation gives CASSPGQGVDEQYF.

V gene TRBV10-2 combines with J gene TRBJ2-5; D is perhaps TRBD2 (6 bases). CDR3 length equals 13 residues. V dropped 7 bases and J dropped 3 bases, with 12 bases sitting between them. The V gene's germline CDR1 is WSHSY and CDR2 SAAADI. The CDR3 DNA is TGCGCCAGCAATCCCACTAGCAAAGAGACCCAGTACTTC. Its protein product is CASNPTSKETQYF.

The chain employs TRBV14 and TRBJ2-3; D is uncertain. Germline V CDR1 and CDR2: SGHDN, FVKESK. The V end lost 4 bases, the J end lost 4 bases, and 6 bases lay between the germline ends. The CDR3 is 12 amino acids. CDR3 loop: CASSPSADTQYF. CDR3 in DNA: TGTGCCAGCAGCCCCAGCGCAGATACGCAGTATTTT.

The chain employs TRBV15 and TRBJ1-1; 7 bases agree with TRBD1. Germline loops: CDR1 LNHNV, CDR2 YYDKDF (reference sequence). The CDR3 covers 15 residues. The V and J ends lost 0 bases and 2 bases, in that order; junction bases with no gene match: 3. CDR3 amino acids: CATSRETGSNTEAFF. The CDR3 nucleotides read TGTGCCACCAGCAGAGAGACAGGGTCCAACACTGAAGCTTTCTTT.

This chain connects TRBV3-1 (or the pseudogene TRBV3-2) to TRBJ1-6, with a tentative D call TRBD1 (6 bases). The V and J ends lost 5 bases and 10 bases respectively, with 12 bases between them. The CDR3 is 13 amino acids. Per germline, CDR1 LGHDT and CDR2 YNNKEL (reference sequence). The CDR3 here is CASSSNQGSPLHF. The CDR3 nucleotides read TGTGCCAGCAGCTCAAATCAGGGGTCACCCCTCCACTTT.

The rearrangement joins TRBV7-9 to TRBJ1-1; 8 nucleotides agree with TRBD1. Germline V gives CDR1 SEHNR, CDR2 FQNEAQ (reference sequence). The ends lost 4 bases at V and 0 bases at J; junction bases unmatched: 1. The CDR3 is 14 amino acids. DNA for the CDR3: TGTGCCAGCAGCTCGACAGGGGTGAACACTGAAGCTTTCTTT. It codes for CASSSTGVNTEAFF.

The rearrangement joins TRBV21-1 to TRBJ2-2; TRBD2, the table's D call, lacks a check against the DNA. TRBV21-1 is classified as a pseudogene. The CDR3 sequence is 16 residues long. The CDR3 loop reads CASSKAIAGDAGELFF. CDR3 coding DNA: TGTGCCAGCAGCAAAGCTATAGCGGGGGACGCCGGGGAGCTGTTTTTT.

This clone was seen only once. This chain links TRBV18 with TRBJ1-2, with TRBD1 identical over 7 bases. The length of the CDR3 is 16 residues. Germline assignment: CDR1 KGHSH and CDR2 LQKENI. The junction had 7 bases not matched to a gene; V was cut back by 3 bases and J by 0 bases. The CDR3, as DNA: TGTGCCAGCTCACCCGGGACAGCTAATTCTAACTATGGCTACACCTTC. It yields the protein CASSPGTANSNYGYTF.

V and J are TRBV10-2 and TRBJ2-2; TRBD2 matches at 9 bases. Trimming at V came to 3 bases and at J to 0 bases, leaving 8 bases not matched to a gene. Germline loops: CDR1 WSHSY, CDR2 SAAADI. The CDR3 consists of 18 residues. The CDR3 loop is CASSEGLAGPPNTGELFF. The CDR3 DNA sequence: TGCGCCAGCAGTGAAGGTCTAGCGGGGCCTCCGAACACCGGGGAGCTGTTTTTT.

This clone has only a few counts. This chain uses TRBV27 with TRBJ1-1, with TRBD1 identical over 7 bases. V shed 5 bases, J shed 2 bases, and the junction held 5 bases outside the gene matches. The V gene's germline CDR1 is MNHEY and CDR2 SMNVEV (reference sequence). The CDR3 runs to 14 residues. CDR3: CASSVQGLNTEAFF. Written as DNA, the CDR3 is TGTGCCAGCAGTGTACAGGGGCTTAACACTGAAGCTTTCTTT.